The T cell receptor (beta chain) under discussion was sequenced for a study of cytomegalovirus exposure and HLA in healthy donors. This CDR3 spans 15 amino acids. Per the germline V gene, CDR1 is KGHSH and CDR2 is LQKENI. Only one count was recorded for this clone. What it recognizes is unknown. One end of the junction does not line up with germline, which may come from a read error. General observations from the study: A missense variant in DCLRE1C was later tied to TCR beta V- and J-gene trimming. A later analysis revealed that TCR association rates differed between HLA loci, peaking at DRB1 and bottoming out at HLA-C. In the analysis, some V segments, TRBV6-2 and TRBV6-3 included, were excluded as indistinguishable.

PCR employed 60 Vbeta and 13 Jbeta primers. Libraries were prepared by immunoSEQ multiplex PCR; TCRdb keeps only in-frame clonotypes and omits some of them. This sample yields tens of thousands of clones, of which under 90% are seen a single time; around 3.9% belongs to the top ten. Each of the donors was a healthy bone marrow donor. The chain is built from TRBV18 and TRBJ2-7; a possible D gene is TRBD2 (6 bases). The sequencing sample was made of PBMCs. This sequence originates from a woman between 40 and 55 years old in good health and CMV-seronegative. The CDR3 protein is CASSPLARGIGERYF. CDR3 nucleotide sequence: TGTGCCAGCTCACCACTAGCCCGCGGGATCGGGGAGCGGTACTTC. Together with reference TRBV18 and TRBJ2-7, the CDR3 gives the full variable domain: NAGVMQNPRHLVRRRGQEARLRCSPMKGHSHVYWYRQLPEEGLKFMVYLQKENIIDESGMPKERFSAEFPKEGPSILRIQQVVRGDSAAYFCASSPLARGIGERYFGPGTRLTVT.